A single sample is the source of the 22 T cell receptor beta chains below, sequenced in a study of cytomegalovirus exposure and HLA in healthy donors. A multiplex PCR was run with 60 Vbeta primers and 13 Jbeta primers. Method: immunoSEQ multiplex PCR; TCRdb's copy keeps in-frame clones and lacks some. The sample has about 150,000 clones, roughly 83% seen once. The sequencing sample was made of PBMCs. The receptor source for this set is a human donor in good health.

This clone was found once. The chain recombines TRBV7-2 with TRBJ2-3; 7 nucleotides match TRBD2. The CDR3 is made up of 17 amino acids. V gave up 0 bases and J gave up 4 bases; unmatched junction bases: 10. Germline values: CDR1 SGHTA, CDR2 FQGNSA. The CDR3 nucleotides read TGTGCCAGCAGCTTAGCGGGCCCTGGGGGGGGAGCAGATACGCAGTATTTT. Its translation: CASSLAGPGGGADTQYF.

The chain recombines TRBV19 with TRBJ2-2; D uncertain. CDR1 is LNHDA and CDR2 is SQIVND in the germline V gene (reference sequence). This CDR3 has 15 amino acids. Trimming removed 3 bases at V and 2 bases at J, with 10 bases between. Written as DNA, the CDR3 is TGTGCCAGTAGTATTTTTGCCACAAACACCGGGGAGCTGTTTTTT. Translated: CASSIFATNTGELFF.

J is TRBJ1-2 and V is TRBV25-1, with D possibly being TRBD1 (5 bases). The germline V gene encodes CDR1 MGHDK and CDR2 SYGVNS. V was shortened by 8 bases and J by 5 bases, with 18 bases between the two germline ends. The CDR3 runs 14 residues. The CDR3 region has the DNA TGTGCCAGCTCGTCCGCGACAGCTGCGTATGGCTACACCTTC. Translation: CASSSATAAYGYTF.

This chain links TRBV6-6 with TRBJ1-5; possible D gene TRBD1, 6 bases. Germline V CDR1 and CDR2: MNHNY, SVGAGI (reference sequence). The CDR3 is 15 residues long. V was cut by 0 bases and J by 5 bases, with 11 bases left in between. Written as DNA, the CDR3 is TGTGCCAGCAGTTACTCGTTAGGGGGACATCAGCCCCAGCATTTT. Protein: CASSYSLGGHQPQHF.

This sequence joins TRBV7-9 and TRBJ1-1, with 7 bases identical to TRBD1. The CDR3 length is 14 residues. Germline lookup yields CDR1 SEHNR and CDR2 FQNEAQ (reference sequence). The junction had 2 bases not matched to a gene; V was cut back by 1 base and J by 3 bases. The CDR3 sequence: CASSLGGQYTEAFF. The DNA of the CDR3 is TGTGCCAGCAGCTTAGGGGGACAGTACACTGAAGCTTTCTTT. Variable domain in full (rest from reference TRBV7-9 and TRBJ1-1): DTGVSQNPRHKITKRGQNVTFRCDPISEHNRLYWYRQTLGQGPEFLTYFQNEAQLEKSRLLSDRFSAERPKGSFSTLEIQRTEQGDSAMYLCASSLGGQYTEAFFGQGTRLTVV.

The chain employs TRBV21-1 and TRBJ1-2; the D call in the table, TRBD1, was not verified against the DNA. TRBV21-1 is classified as a pseudogene. The CDR3 length is 15 residues. CDR3 DNA sequence: TGTGCCAGCAGCAAAGCGCGACAGGGGAGATGTGGCTACACCTTC. Its translation: CASSKARQGRCGYTF.

The DNA of the CDR3 is TGTGCCAGCAGTTCGACAGATACGCAGTATTTT. Translation gives CASSSTDTQYF. The genes are TRBV27 and TRBJ2-3; D unresolved. The V and J ends lost 4 bases and 3 bases respectively, with 2 bases between them. This CDR3 comprises 11 residues. In germline, CDR1 is MNHEY, CDR2 SMNVEV (reference sequence).

J is TRBJ2-2 and V is TRBV4-1; D might be TRBD2 (6 bases). The CDR3 spans 15 residues. From germline, CDR1 is MGHRA and CDR2 YSYEKL. V dropped 3 bases and J dropped 4 bases, with 12 bases sitting between them. In DNA, the CDR3 is TGCGCCAGCAGCCAGGGGTTGCGGGGCACCGGGGAGCTGTTTTTT. It translates to CASSQGLRGTGELFF.

This sequence joins TRBV7-2 and TRBJ1-3; no firm D call. Between the trimmed V and J ends, which lost 7 bases and 3 bases, there was a span of 7 bases. The CDR3 spans 12 residues. The germline gives CDR1 SGHTA, CDR2 FQGNSA. For the CDR3, the DNA is TGTGCCAGCACCTCGTTTGGAAACACCATATATTTT. Residues: CASTSFGNTIYF.

This chain joins TRBV15 and TRBJ1-2; the D gene is possibly TRBD1 (6 bases). The germline gives CDR1 LNHNV, CDR2 YYDKDF (reference sequence). Trimming left V 1 base short and J 8 bases short, with 14 bases between. The CDR3 has 14 amino acids. CDR3 loop: CATSRGSRTAGYTF. CDR3 sequence (DNA): TGTGCCACCAGCAGAGGGTCCCGGACAGCCGGCTACACCTTC.

The chain employs TRBV4-3 and TRBJ2-7, with D maybe TRBD1 (6 bases). V was trimmed by 0 bases and J by 3 bases, leaving 21 bases between them. CDR3 size: 18 residues. Germline V CDR1 and CDR2: LGHNA, YSLEER. The CDR3 sequence: CASSQEFPARDIIYEQYF. Written as DNA, the CDR3 is TGCGCCAGCAGCCAAGAGTTCCCGGCACGGGACATTATCTACGAGCAGTACTTC.

The gene calls are TRBV4-3 and TRBJ2-1; D is unresolved. This CDR3 comprises 17 residues. V lost 1 base, J lost 2 bases, and 15 bases lay in between. Germline V gene data show CDR1 as LGHNA and CDR2 as YSLEER. The CDR3 loop reads CASSQVLSGNPYNEQFF. For the CDR3, the DNA is TGCGCCAGCAGCCAAGTATTATCGGGTAATCCCTACAATGAGCAGTTCTTC.

The gene calls are TRBV28 and TRBJ1-2; D gene uncertain. The V end lost 6 bases, the J end lost 1 base, and 3 bases lay between the germline ends. CDR1 and CDR2 (germline): MDHEN, SYDVKM. This CDR3 contains 11 residues. The CDR3 bases are TGTGCCAGCAGCCATAACTATGGCTACACCTTC. Protein sequence: CASSHNYGYTF.

The chain links TRBV18 to TRBJ1-2, with no clear D. CDR1 and CDR2 from the germline V gene are KGHSH and LQKENI. The CDR3 length is 15 residues. Trimming cost V 1 base and J 5 bases, with 14 bases left between them. In DNA, the CDR3 is TGTGCCAGCTCACCACGTCCGGGAGACCCTTATGGCTACACCTTC. It translates to CASSPRPGDPYGYTF. The complete variable domain, with remaining parts taken from reference TRBV18 and TRBJ1-2, reads NAGVMQNPRHLVRRRGQEARLRCSPMKGHSHVYWYRQLPEEGLKFMVYLQKENIIDESGMPKERFSAEFPKEGPSILRIQQVVRGDSAAYFCASSPRPGDPYGYTFGSGTRLTVV.

The chain is built from TRBV5-1 and TRBJ1-6; D uncertain. Trimming pared 4 bases from V and 9 bases from J, leaving 14 bases between. Per the germline V gene, CDR1 is SGHRS and CDR2 is YFSETQ. The CDR3 is 14 amino acids. CDR3 coding DNA: TGCGCCAGCAGCCTCCGTGGGGAGTCTTCACCCCTCCACTTT. This codes for CASSLRGESSPLHF.

The V call is TRBV14, the J call TRBJ2-7; 7 nucleotides align to TRBD2. The CDR3 length is 15 residues. The germline V gene has CDR1 SGHDN and CDR2 FVKESK. Unmatched junction bases numbered 9, after V lost 3 bases and J lost 4 bases. Written as DNA, the CDR3 is TGTGCCAGCAGCCATAGCCTTCTAGCGGATTACGAGCAGTACTTC. Translation gives CASSHSLLADYEQYF.

This rearrangement joins TRBV28 to TRBJ1-5; D is perhaps TRBD1 (6 bases). The CDR3 loop spans 14 amino acids. V was clipped by 6 bases and J by 6 bases, with 15 bases between them. Germline loops: CDR1 MDHEN, CDR2 SYDVKM. The CDR3 spells CASRRPGVGQPQHF. For the CDR3, the DNA is TGTGCCAGCAGACGTCCAGGGGTAGGTCAGCCCCAGCATTTT.

J is TRBJ1-6 and V is TRBV6-1, with TRBD1 matching 7 bases. Trimming at V came to 8 bases and at J to 6 bases, leaving 4 bases not matched to a gene. Germline V gene lookup returns CDR1 MNHNS and CDR2 SASEGT. The CDR3 loop spans 13 amino acids. The CDR3, as DNA: TGTGCCAGCGAAGACAGGGTTAATTCACCCCTCCACTTT. Translation gives CASEDRVNSPLHF.

The rearrangement uses TRBV5-4 and TRBJ2-3; 10 positions match TRBD1. CDR1 SGHNT and CDR2 YYREEE come from the germline V gene (reference sequence). The junction had 10 bases not matched to a gene; V was cut back by 4 bases and J by 2 bases. The CDR3 totals 17 residues. CDR3 nucleotides: TGTGCCAGCAGCCCGGACAGGGGGAGCTGGAACACAGATACGCAGTATTTT. Amino acids: CASSPDRGSWNTDTQYF.

The rearrangement links TRBV2 to TRBJ2-7, with TRBD1 identical over 10 bases. This CDR3 spans 16 amino acids. The germline V gene encodes CDR1 SNHLY and CDR2 FYNNEI. The V and J ends lost 0 bases and 3 bases, in that order; junction bases with no gene match: 5. CDR3 in amino acids: CASSEAGTGDNYEQYF. The CDR3 nucleotides are TGTGCCAGCAGTGAAGCTGGGACAGGGGATAACTACGAGCAGTACTTC.

DNA for the CDR3: TGTGCCAGCAGCGAACGCGGGAGCTCCTACAATGAGCAGTTCTTC. It specifies CASSERGSSYNEQFF. The chain links TRBV6-4 to TRBJ2-1; TRBD2 matches at 7 bases. CDR3 size: 15 residues. From germline, CDR1 is MRHNA and CDR2 SNTAGT. The V segment lost 6 bases and the J segment 0 bases; nucleotides outside the gene matches: 5.

The chain combines TRBV6-5 with TRBJ1-2; perhaps TRBD1 as D (5 bases). Germline assignment: CDR1 MNHEY and CDR2 SVGAGI. The V and J ends lost 5 bases and 4 bases respectively, with 14 bases between them. CDR3 length equals 14 residues. CDR3 sequence reads: CASSIQGGSYGYTF. The CDR3 DNA reads as TGTGCCAGCAGTATCCAGGGAGGAAGCTATGGCTACACCTTC.